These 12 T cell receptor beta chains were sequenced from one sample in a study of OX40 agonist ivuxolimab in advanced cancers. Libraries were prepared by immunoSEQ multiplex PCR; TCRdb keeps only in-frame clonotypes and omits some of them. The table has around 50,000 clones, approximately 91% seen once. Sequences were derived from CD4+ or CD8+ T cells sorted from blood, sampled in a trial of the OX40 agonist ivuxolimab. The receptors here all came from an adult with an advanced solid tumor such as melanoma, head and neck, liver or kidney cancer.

For the CDR3, the DNA is TGTGCCAGTAGTAAAGGGGACAGTAGCACAGATACGCAGTATTTT. Protein product: CASSKGDSSTDTQYF. The V and J genes are TRBV19 and TRBJ2-3, with 7 bases aligning to TRBD1. The J segment lost 0 bases and the V segment lost 4 bases, leaving 4 bases of the junction unmatched. Germline V gene sequence: CDR1 LNHDA, CDR2 SQIVND (reference sequence). This CDR3 is 15 amino acids long. The full variable domain, in which reference TRBV19 and TRBJ2-3 provide the parts outside the CDR3, is DGGITQSPKYLFRKEGQNVTLSCEQNLNHDAMYWYRQDPGQGLRLIYYSQIVNDFQKGDIAEGYSVSREKKESFPLTVTSAQKNPTAFYLCASSKGDSSTDTQYFGPGTRLTVL.

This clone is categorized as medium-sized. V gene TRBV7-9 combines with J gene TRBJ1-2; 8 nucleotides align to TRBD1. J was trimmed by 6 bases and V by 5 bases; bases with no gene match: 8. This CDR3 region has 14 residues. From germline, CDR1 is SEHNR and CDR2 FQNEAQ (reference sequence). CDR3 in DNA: TGTGCCAGCAGCATGACAGGGGACGGGAATGGCTACACCTTC. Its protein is CASSMTGDGNGYTF. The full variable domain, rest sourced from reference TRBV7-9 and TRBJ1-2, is DTGVSQNPRHKITKRGQNVTFRCDPISEHNRLYWYRQTLGQGPEFLTYFQNEAQLEKSRLLSDRFSAERPKGSFSTLEIQRTEQGDSAMYLCASSMTGDGNGYTFGSGTRLTVV.

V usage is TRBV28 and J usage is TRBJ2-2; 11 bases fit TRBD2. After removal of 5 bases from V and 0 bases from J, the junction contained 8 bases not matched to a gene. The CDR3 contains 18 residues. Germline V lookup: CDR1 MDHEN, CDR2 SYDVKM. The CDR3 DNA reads TGTGCCAGCAGTCGACCGACTAGCGGGGTCGCGAACACCGGGGAGCTGTTTTTT. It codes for CASSRPTSGVANTGELFF.

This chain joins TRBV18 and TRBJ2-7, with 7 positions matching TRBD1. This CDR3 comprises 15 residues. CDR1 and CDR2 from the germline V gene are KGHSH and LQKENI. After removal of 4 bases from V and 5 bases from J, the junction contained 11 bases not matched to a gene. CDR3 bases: TGTGCCAGCTCACGGGGGAATGACAGGGTCCACGAGCAGTACTTC. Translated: CASSRGNDRVHEQYF.

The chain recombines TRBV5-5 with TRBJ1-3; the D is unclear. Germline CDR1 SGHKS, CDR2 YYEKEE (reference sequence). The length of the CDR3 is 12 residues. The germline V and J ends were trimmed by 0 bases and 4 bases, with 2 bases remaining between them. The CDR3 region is CASSLVGNTIYF. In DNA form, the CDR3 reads TGTGCCAGCAGCTTGGTGGGAAACACCATATATTTT.

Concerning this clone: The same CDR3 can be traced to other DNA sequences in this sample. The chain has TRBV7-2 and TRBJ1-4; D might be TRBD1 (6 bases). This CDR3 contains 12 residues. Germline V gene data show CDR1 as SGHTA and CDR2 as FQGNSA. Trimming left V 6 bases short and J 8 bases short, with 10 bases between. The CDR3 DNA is TGTGCCAGCAGTCCCCAGGGGGAAAAACTGTTTTTT. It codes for CASSPQGEKLFF.

DNA of the CDR3: TGTGCCACCTGGAGAGCGGGACAAGGGGAGACCCAGTACTTC. It specifies CATWRAGQGETQYF. The gene calls are TRBV27 and TRBJ2-5, with a possible D match to TRBD2 (7 bases). Germline CDR1 MNHEY, CDR2 SMNVEV (reference sequence). The CDR3 spans 14 residues. The V and J ends lost 10 bases and 5 bases respectively, with 20 bases between them.

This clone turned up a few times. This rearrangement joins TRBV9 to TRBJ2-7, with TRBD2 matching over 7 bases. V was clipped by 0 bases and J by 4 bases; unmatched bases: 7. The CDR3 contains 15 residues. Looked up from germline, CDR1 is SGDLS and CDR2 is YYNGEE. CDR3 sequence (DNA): TGTGCCAGCAGCGTAGACCCAGCGGGGAGATACGAGCAGTACTTC. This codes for CASSVDPAGRYEQYF.

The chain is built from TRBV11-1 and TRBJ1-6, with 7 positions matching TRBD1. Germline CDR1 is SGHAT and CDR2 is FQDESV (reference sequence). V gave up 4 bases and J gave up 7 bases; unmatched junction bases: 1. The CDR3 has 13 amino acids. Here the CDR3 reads CASSYRGNSPLHF. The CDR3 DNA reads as TGTGCCAGCAGCTACAGGGGAAATTCACCCCTCCACTTT.

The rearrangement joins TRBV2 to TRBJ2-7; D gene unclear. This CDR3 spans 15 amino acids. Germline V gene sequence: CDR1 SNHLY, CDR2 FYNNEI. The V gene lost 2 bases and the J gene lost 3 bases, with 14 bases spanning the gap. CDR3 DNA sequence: TGTGCCAGCAGTGAAATCTCCAGGACGGTCTACGAGCAGTACTTC. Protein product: CASSEISRTVYEQYF.

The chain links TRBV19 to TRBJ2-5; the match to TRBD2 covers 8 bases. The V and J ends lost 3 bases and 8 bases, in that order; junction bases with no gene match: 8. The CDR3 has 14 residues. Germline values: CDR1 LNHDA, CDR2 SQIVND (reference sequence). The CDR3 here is CASSIPGGILTQYF. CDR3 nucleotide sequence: TGTGCCAGTAGTATCCCGGGAGGGATACTTACCCAGTACTTC.

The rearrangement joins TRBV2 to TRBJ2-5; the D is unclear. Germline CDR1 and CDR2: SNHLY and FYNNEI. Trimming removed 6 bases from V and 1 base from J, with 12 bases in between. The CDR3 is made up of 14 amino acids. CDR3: CASSPDLSQETQYF. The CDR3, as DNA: TGTGCCAGCAGCCCTGACTTGTCCCAAGAGACCCAGTACTTC.